The clone carrying this TCR beta chain was seen ten or more times. The antigen remains undetermined. Regions amplified from RNA transcripts were the TCR beta CDR3 regions. The primer set for the first-round RT-PCR of the TCR CDR3 was HTBI. TCRdb recomputed calls from the multiplex PCR reads with MiXCR, one row per CDR3 protein. The sample has around 350,000 distinct CDR3 sequences, about 15% seen once; the top ten hold roughly 20%. Germline V gives CDR1 LGHDT, CDR2 YNNKEL (reference sequence). V was shortened by 2 bases and J by 5 bases, with 12 bases between the two germline ends. The CDR3 is made up of 14 amino acids. This entry belongs to a study of T cells in Graves' hyperthyroidism and ophthalmopathy. Study findings and constraints: The authors' 13 V-J model separated ophthalmopathy from stable hyperthyroidism.

Sequencing input: blood. The receptor was derived from a woman aged 60-70 years with Graves' ophthalmopathy. The chain is built from TRBV3-1 and TRBJ1-1; D remains unclear. The CDR3 here is CASSQKYGGTEAFF. DNA for the CDR3: TGTGCCAGCAGCCAAAAATATGGCGGGACTGAAGCTTTCTTT.